The rows below give T cell receptor beta chains drawn from one sample of a study of T-cell reconstitution after alpha-beta-depleted transplantation in children. TCRdb used MiXCR to reprocess the PCR reads, holding one entry per CDR3 protein. Among around 380,000 distinct CDR3 sequences, about a tenth were seen once, and the ten largest hold about 5%. The sequences come from PBMCs from the stem cell graft donor, collected from the stem cell graft. Every receptor here comes from a human donor who donated a stem cell graft to a child with acute myeloid leukemia. Each CDR3 is given with its conserved first and last residue. The D gene is left open where the match is weak. Where a row states a size, it is once, few, many or the class of an expanded clone; other rows omit it.

>TRBJ2-3|13|TRBV5-6|few|NA
TGTGCCAGTTGGGACGGAACCACAGATACGCAGTATTTT
CASWDGTTDTQYF
>TRBJ2-5|15|TRBV11-2|few|TRBD2
TGTGCCAGCAGCACTTTAGCGGGAGTCCAAGAGACCCAGTACTTC
CASSTLAGVQETQYF
>TRBJ1-5|16|TRBV7-2|NA|NA
TGTGCCAGCAGCCCACCCAGGATCCCTAGCAATCAGCCCCAGCATTTT
CASSPPRIPSNQPQHF
>TRBJ1-4|15|TRBV18|few|NA
TGTGCCAGCTCCCCGCCCTCACAGCCGAATGAAAAACTGTTTTTT
CASSPPSQPNEKLFF
>TRBJ2-5|14|TRBV5-1|NA|NA
TGCGCCAGCAGCTTGGTTGGTAGCTCGGAGACCCAGTACTTC
CASSLVGSSETQYF
>TRBJ1-1|16|TRBV7-7|few|TRBD1
TGTGCTAGCAGCTTAGTCGGACAGGGGATGAACACTGAAGCTTTCTTT
CASSLVGQGMNTEAFF
>TRBJ2-5|13|TRBV7-9|NA|NA
TGTGCCAGCAGCTTCGACCGGTGGGAGACCCAGTACTTC
CASSFDRWETQYF
>TRBJ2-7|13|TRBV20-1|NA|NA
TGCAGTGTGCTGACCGGGACATCTAGCGAGCAGTACTTC
CSVLTGTSSEQYF
>TRBJ2-2|14|TRBV3-1|few|NA
TGTGCCAGCATCGGAGGGGGGGCCACCGGGGAGCTGTTTTTT
CASIGGGATGELFF
>TRBJ2-2|17|TRBV27|few|NA
TGTGCCAGCAGTCCGGGACTCCTGTTCGCGAACACCGGGGAGCTGTTTTTT
CASSPGLLFANTGELFF
>TRBJ1-5|12|TRBV6-5|NA|NA
TGTGCCACCGGCAGGGTAGGGCAGCCCCAGCATTTT
CATGRVGQPQHF
>TRBJ2-5|13|TRBV11-2|NA|NA
TGTGCCAGCAGCGGGCGGACCCAAGAGACCCAGTACTTC
CASSGRTQETQYF
>TRBJ2-5|15|TRBV12-3/TRBV12-4|NA|TRBD1
TGTGCCAGCAGTCCCCAGACAGGGGGCACAGAGACCCAGTACTTC
CASSPQTGGTETQYF
>TRBJ2-3|16|TRBV4-2|NA|TRBD2
TGTGCCAGCAGCCAAGGTATAGCGGGAGTTTTGGATACGCAGTATTTT
CASSQGIAGVLDTQYF
>TRBJ1-5|16|TRBV6-5|NA|NA
TGTGCCAGCAGTTCCCCCACATCTCCGGGGAATCAGCCCCAGCATTTT
CASSSPTSPGNQPQHF
>TRBJ1-2|12|TRBV10-3|many|TRBD1
TGTGCCCTCTCCGGACAGGGCTATGGCTACACCTTC
CALSGQGYGYTF
>TRBJ2-7|16|TRBV11-2|few|TRBD2
TGTGCCAGCAGCTTAGACTTGGCTAGCGGGAGTTTTGAGCAGTACTTC
CASSLDLASGSFEQYF
>TRBJ2-1|16|TRBV6-5|NA|NA
TGTGCCAGCAGTTACTTCCCCCGGCGGATGGACAATGAGCAGTTCTTC
CASSYFPRRMDNEQFF
>TRBJ1-6|14|TRBV20-1|many|NA
TGCAGTGCACCAGCCTCGGGGGTTAATTCACCCCTCCACTTT
CSAPASGVNSPLHF
>TRBJ1-2|11|TRBV29-1|many|NA
TGCAGCGTTGGAGCTAACTATGGCTACACCTTC
CSVGANYGYTF
>TRBJ1-1|14|TRBV6-1|few|TRBD1
TGTGCCAGCCATCACAGGGGATCTGGGACTGAAGCTTTCTTT
CASHHRGSGTEAFF
>TRBJ1-3|15|TRBV21-1|few|NA
TGTGCCAGCAGCAGACGACAGGGGAGGGGAAACACCATATATTTT
CASSRRQGRGNTIYF
>TRBJ2-5|15|TRBV7-2|few|NA
TGTGCCAGCAGCTTAGTCGGTCACCGCCAAGAGACCCAGTACTTC
CASSLVGHRQETQYF
>TRBJ1-1|13|TRBV20-1|NA|NA
TGCAGTGCTAGGCAGGATCCGAACACTGAAGCTTTCTTT
CSARQDPNTEAFF
>TRBJ2-3|16|TRBV29-1|few|NA
TGCAGCGTTGATCTTTTTTTAGGGGCTCTCACAGATACGCAGTATTTT
CSVDLFLGALTDTQYF
>TRBJ2-2|15|TRBV27|NA|TRBD2
TGTGCCAGCAAACCGAGCGGGGGGAACACCGGGGAGCTGTTTTTT
CASKPSGGNTGELFF
>TRBJ1-1|14|TRBV5-1|many|NA
TGCGCCAGCAGCTTGGTCGCAGGGGACACTGAAGCTTTCTTT
CASSLVAGDTEAFF